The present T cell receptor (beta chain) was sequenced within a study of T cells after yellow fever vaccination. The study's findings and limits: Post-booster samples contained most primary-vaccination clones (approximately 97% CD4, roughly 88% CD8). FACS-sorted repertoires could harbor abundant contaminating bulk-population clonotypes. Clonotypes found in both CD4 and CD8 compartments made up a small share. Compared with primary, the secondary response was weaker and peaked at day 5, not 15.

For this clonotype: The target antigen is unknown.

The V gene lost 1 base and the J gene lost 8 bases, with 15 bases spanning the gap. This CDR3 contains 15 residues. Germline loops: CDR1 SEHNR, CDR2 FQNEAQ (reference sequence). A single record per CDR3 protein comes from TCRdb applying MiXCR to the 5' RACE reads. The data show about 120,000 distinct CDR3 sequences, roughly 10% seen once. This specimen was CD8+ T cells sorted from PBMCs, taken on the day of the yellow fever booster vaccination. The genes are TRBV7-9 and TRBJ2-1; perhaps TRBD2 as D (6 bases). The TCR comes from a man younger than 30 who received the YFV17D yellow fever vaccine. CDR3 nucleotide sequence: TGTGCCAGCAGCTTAGAGCTAGGAGGGGTCGATGAGCAGTTCTTC. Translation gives CASSLELGGVDEQFF.